Listed here is a single T cell receptor (beta chain). The data are from a study of blood T cells in healthy people across ages. Germline loops: CDR1 SEHNR, CDR2 FQNEAQ (reference sequence). This CDR3 is 14 amino acids long. Sample-barcoded 5' priming and a J-beta primer mix drove a second PCR of 7 to 11 cycles. TCRdb passed the 5' RACE reads through MiXCR, listing each CDR3 protein once. The data contain fewer than 650,000 distinct CDR3 sequences, roughly a quarter of them seen just once; the ten biggest clones take up 3% to 4%. Healthy Caucasians from Russia aged about 6 to 90 served as donors. The data were also submitted as part of a second study, on T cells of mothers and their children. That study reports: A primer called M1S, used in the second PCR, added sample barcodes and 2-4 random nucleotides.

This receptor was obtained from a boy aged 2-15 years in good health. Material: blood. This chain connects TRBV7-9 to TRBJ2-5; tentative D call: TRBD2 (5 bases). The DNA end favors TRBJ2-1, so the J call may be wrong. The CDR3 DNA sequence: TGTGCCAGCAGCTTAGGACTACTTGGGAGTGAGCAGTTCTTC. Translating it yields CASSLGLLGSEQFF.